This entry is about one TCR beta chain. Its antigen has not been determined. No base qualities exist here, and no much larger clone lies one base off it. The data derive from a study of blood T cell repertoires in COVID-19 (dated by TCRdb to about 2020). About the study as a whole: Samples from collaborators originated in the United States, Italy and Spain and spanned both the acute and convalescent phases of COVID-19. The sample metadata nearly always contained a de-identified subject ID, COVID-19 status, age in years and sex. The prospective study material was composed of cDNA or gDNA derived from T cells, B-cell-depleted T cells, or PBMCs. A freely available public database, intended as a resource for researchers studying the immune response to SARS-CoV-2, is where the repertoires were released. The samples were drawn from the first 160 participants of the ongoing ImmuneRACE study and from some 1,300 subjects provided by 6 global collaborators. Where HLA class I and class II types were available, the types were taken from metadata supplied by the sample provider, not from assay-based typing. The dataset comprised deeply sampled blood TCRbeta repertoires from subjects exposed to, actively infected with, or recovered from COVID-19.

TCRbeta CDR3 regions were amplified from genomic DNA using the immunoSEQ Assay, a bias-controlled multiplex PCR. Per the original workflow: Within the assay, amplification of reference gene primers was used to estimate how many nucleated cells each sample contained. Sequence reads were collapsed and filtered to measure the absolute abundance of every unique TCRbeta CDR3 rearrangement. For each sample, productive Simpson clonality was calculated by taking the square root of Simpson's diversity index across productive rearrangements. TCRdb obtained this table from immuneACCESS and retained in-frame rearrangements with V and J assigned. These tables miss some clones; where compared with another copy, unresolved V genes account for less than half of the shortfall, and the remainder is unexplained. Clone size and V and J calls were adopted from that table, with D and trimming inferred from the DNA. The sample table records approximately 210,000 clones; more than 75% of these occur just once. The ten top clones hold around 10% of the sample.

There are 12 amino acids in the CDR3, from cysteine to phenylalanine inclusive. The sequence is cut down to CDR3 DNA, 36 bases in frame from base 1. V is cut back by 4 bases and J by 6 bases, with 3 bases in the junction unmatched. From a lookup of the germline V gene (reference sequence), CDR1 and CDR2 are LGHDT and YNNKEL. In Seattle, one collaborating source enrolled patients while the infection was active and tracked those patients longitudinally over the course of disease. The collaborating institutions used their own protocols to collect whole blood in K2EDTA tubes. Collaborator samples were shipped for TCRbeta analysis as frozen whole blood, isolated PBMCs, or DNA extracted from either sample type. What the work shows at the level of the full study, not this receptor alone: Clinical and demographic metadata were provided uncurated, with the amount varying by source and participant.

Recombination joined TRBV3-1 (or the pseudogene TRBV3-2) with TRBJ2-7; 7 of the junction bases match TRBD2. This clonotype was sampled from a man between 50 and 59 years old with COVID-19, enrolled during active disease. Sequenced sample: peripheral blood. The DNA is TGTGCCAGCAGCCTCCCGGGAGGCGAGCAGTACTTC. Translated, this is CASSLPGGEQYF.